This passage covers 7 T cell receptor beta chains from one sample sequenced in a study of Graves' ophthalmopathy and Graves' hyperthyroidism. Transcripts of RNA were the source for amplifying TCR beta CDR3 regions. The authors performed first-round RT-PCR with HTBI primers and then a second-round multiplex PCR. One entry per CDR3 protein results from TCRdb running MiXCR on the multiplex PCR reads. The data hold about 160,000 distinct CDR3 sequences, with 30% to 45% observed a single time. Sample: peripheral blood. These receptors all come from a woman aged 40-49 years with Graves' ophthalmopathy.

Ten or more counts support this clonotype. This chain connects TRBV12-3 or TRBV12-4 to TRBJ1-1; TRBD1 matches 9 bases. The CDR3 totals 15 residues. V was pared by 8 bases and J by 2 bases, with 9 bases of the junction left unmatched. The CDR3 protein is CASCVTTGGNTEAFF. DNA of the CDR3: TGTGCCAGCTGCGTAACGACAGGGGGTAACACTGAAGCTTTCTTT.

The chain employs TRBV30 and TRBJ1-2; TRBD1 matches at 7 bases. This CDR3 has 12 residues. Germline V gives CDR1 GTSNPN, CDR2 SVGIG (reference sequence). After removal of 1 base from V and 8 bases from J, the junction contained 4 bases not matched to a gene. The CDR3 DNA reads as TGTGCCTGGAGTGGGACAGGCTTCGGCTACACCTTC. It yields the protein CAWSGTGFGYTF.

V gene TRBV29-1 combines with J gene TRBJ1-1; 7 bases fit TRBD1. Germline assignment: CDR1 SQVTM and CDR2 ANQGSEA. The CDR3 loop spans 11 amino acids. V lost 7 bases and J lost 4; bases outside the gene matches: 3. CDR3 loop: CSGQGVTEAFF. CDR3 DNA sequence: TGCAGCGGACAGGGTGTCACTGAAGCTTTCTTT.

This chain uses TRBV5-1 with TRBJ1-1, with TRBD1 matching over 8 bases. The V gene end was trimmed by 4 bases and the J gene end by 6 bases; junction bases not matched to a gene: 8. This CDR3 has 14 residues. Germline CDR1 reads SGHRS; CDR2 reads YFSETQ. CDR3 in amino acids: CASSAGQDFSEAFF. The CDR3 nucleotides are TGCGCCAGCAGCGCGGGACAGGATTTCTCTGAAGCTTTCTTT. The whole variable domain, remainder taken from reference TRBV5-1 and TRBJ1-1, is KAGVTQTPRYLIKTRGQQVTLSCSPISGHRSVSWYQQTPGQGLQFLFEYFSETQRNKGNFPGRFSGRQFSNSRSEMNVSTLELGDSALYLCASSAGQDFSEAFFGQGTRLTVV.

This clonotype was detected ten times or more. The chain recombines TRBV20-1 with TRBJ2-7, with 7 bases identical to TRBD2. Germline CDR1 reads DFQATT; CDR2 reads SNEGSKA (reference sequence). J was trimmed by 3 bases and V by 3 bases; bases with no gene match: 5. This CDR3 has 13 residues. CDR3 coding DNA: TGCAGTGCTAGTAAAGGGGAGGGCTACGAGCAGTACTTC. It is translated as CSASKGEGYEQYF.

A remark on this clonotype: Mismatch with germline at one junction end may stem from a read error. The CDR3 loop is CPSSEAVAVGTEAFF. The CDR3 bases are TGTCCCAGCAGTGAAGCGGTGGCGGTAGGGACTGAAGCTTTCTTT. The chain has TRBV2 and TRBJ1-1; no clear D. CDR3 size: 15 residues. Germline CDR1 reads SNHLY; CDR2 reads FYNNEI.

This clonotype has a count of ten or more. The chain combines TRBV2 with TRBJ1-1; D unclear. Germline CDR1 and CDR2: SNHLY and FYNNEI. V was shortened by 5 bases and J by 0 bases, with 13 bases between the two germline ends. This CDR3 is 15 amino acids long. CDR3 amino acids: CASSLADRLNTEAFF. The CDR3 DNA sequence: TGTGCCAGCAGTTTGGCAGACCGATTGAACACTGAAGCTTTCTTT. The whole variable domain, filled in from reference TRBV2 and TRBJ1-1, reads EPEVTQTPSHQVTQMGQEVILRCVPISNHLYFYWYRQILGQKVEFLVSFYNNEISEKSEIFDDQFSVERPDGSNFTLKIRSTKLEDSAMYFCASSLADRLNTEAFFGQGTRLTVV.